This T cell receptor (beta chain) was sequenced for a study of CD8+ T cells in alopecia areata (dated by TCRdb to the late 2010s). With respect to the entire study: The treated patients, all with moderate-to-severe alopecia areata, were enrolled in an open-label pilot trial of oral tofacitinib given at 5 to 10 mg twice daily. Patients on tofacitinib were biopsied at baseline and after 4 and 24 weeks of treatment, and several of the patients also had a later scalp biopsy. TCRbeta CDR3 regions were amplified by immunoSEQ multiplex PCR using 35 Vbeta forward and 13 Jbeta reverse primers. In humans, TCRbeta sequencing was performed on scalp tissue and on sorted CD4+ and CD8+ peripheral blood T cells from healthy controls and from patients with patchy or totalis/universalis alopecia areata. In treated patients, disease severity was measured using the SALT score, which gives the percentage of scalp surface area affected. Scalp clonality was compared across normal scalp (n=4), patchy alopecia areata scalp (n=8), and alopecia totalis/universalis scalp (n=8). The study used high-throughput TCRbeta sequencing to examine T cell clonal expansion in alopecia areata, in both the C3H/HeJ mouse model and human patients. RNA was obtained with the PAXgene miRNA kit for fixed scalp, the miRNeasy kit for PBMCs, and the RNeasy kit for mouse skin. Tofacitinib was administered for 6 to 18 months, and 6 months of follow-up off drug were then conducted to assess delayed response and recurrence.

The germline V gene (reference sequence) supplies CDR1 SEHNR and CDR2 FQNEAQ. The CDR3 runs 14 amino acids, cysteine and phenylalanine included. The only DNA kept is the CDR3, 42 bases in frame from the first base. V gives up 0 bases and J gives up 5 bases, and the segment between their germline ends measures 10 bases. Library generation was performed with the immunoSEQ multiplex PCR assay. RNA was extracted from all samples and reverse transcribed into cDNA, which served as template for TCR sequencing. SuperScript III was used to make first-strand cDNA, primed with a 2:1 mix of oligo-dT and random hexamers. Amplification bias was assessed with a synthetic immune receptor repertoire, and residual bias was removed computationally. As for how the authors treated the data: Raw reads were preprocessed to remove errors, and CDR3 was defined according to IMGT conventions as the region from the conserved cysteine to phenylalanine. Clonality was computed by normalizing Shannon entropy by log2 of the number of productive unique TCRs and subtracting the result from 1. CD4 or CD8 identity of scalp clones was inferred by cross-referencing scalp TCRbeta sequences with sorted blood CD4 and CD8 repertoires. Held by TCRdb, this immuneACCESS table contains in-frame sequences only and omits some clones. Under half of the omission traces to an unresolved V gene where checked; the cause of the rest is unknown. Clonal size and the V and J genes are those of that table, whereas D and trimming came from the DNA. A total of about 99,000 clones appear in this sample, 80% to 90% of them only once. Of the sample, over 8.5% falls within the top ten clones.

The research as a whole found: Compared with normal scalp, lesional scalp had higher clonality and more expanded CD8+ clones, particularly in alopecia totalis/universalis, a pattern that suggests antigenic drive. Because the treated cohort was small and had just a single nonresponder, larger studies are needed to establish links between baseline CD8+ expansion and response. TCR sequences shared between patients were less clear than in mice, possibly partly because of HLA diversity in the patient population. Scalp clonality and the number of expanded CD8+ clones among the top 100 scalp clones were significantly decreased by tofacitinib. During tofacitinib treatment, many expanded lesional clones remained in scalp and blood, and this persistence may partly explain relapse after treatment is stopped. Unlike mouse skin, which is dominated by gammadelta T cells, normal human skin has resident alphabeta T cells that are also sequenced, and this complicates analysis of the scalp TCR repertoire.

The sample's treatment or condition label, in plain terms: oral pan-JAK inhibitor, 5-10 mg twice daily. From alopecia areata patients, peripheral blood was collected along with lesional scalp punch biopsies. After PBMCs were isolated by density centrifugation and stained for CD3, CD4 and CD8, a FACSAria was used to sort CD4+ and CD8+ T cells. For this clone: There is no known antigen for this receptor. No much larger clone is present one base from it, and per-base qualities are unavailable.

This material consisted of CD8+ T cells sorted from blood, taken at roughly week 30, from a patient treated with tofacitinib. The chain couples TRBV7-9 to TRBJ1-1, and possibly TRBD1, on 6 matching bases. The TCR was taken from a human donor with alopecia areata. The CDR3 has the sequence CASSLAAGETEAFF. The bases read TGTGCCAGCAGCTTAGCTGCAGGGGAGACTGAAGCTTTCTTT.